The TCR beta chain under discussion was sequenced for a study of blood T cell repertoires in COVID-19. Study as a whole: Samples of COVID-19 (acute and convalescent) were obtained from the United States, Italy and Spain.

Seattle researchers signed up patients amid active infection and tracked them longitudinally. This clone was picked up a small number of times. V was clipped by 9 bases and J by 1 base, with 11 bases between them. Germline V CDR1 and CDR2: KGHDR, SFDVKD. This CDR3 has 13 residues. In the original analysis: Estimation of nucleated cell counts relied on the amplification of reference gene primers. The protocol was immunoSEQ multiplex PCR, while the TCRdb copy is restricted to in-frame clones and leaves out a portion. The V and J calls and the clone size are those of that table, but D and trimming were determined from the DNA. In the table there are around 60,000 clones, 55% to 80% of which are singletons.

This chain uses TRBV24-1 with TRBJ1-2; D possibly corresponds to TRBD1 (5 bases). The sample consisted of peripheral blood. The TCR originated in an older woman with COVID-19, enrolled during active disease. The CDR3 nucleotides read TGTGCCACCCAAGGGAGGGGTAACTATGGCTACACCTTC. Encoded protein: CATQGRGNYGYTF.